The T cell receptor beta chain under discussion was sequenced for a study of T cell repertoires in cytomegalovirus infection. Looking at the study overall: CMV epitopes used comprised recently identified HLA-C-restricted ones and well-studied HLA-B-restricted ones. Both a matching HLA type and CMV infection were indicated by public TCR beta signatures. Study-wide findings and caveats: HLA-C-restricted CMV clonotypes gave the most frequent clonotype in two of eight donors.

This clonotype was found many times. The antigen is unknown. TCRdb analysed the reads with MiXCR anew, one entry per CDR3 protein. The repertoire includes fewer than 950,000 distinct CDR3 sequences, around a third of them detected once, and under 15% sits in the top ten. The CDR3 consists of 15 residues. The germline V gene has CDR1 MNHEY and CDR2 SVGAGI. Trimming left V 3 bases short and J 2 bases short, with 13 bases between. This clonotype originated in a human donor in good health (CMV status not recorded). Some clones in this sample may be carry-over from other donors' samples. Source: cultured CD8+ T cells from PBMCs, taken from culture after CMV antigen stimulation. The rearrangement links TRBV6-5 to TRBJ1-1; no reliable D call. The CDR3 spells CASSYSERSNTEAFF. In DNA, the CDR3 is TGTGCCAGCAGTTATTCGGAGCGTTCTAACACTGAAGCTTTCTTT.